This TCR delta chain was retrieved from a study of γδ T cells in repeated Plasmodium falciparum infection. Overall study: The natural-infection arm compared Malian children under seasonal malaria with matched Australian children. Samples were taken at baseline, before some infections, and 21 days after each. General study results and limits: The Malian cohort came from a small rural village of predominantly one ethnic group.

Flow sorting of PBMC yielded separate Vgamma9/Vdelta2+ and Vdelta2-negative gammadelta T cell populations for bulk repertoire analysis. V shed 0 bases and J 1 base; nucleotides not matched to a gene: 9. Germline CDR1 and CDR2: GEAIGNYY and EKD. This CDR3 has 21 amino acids. Sequencing covered both gamma and delta TCR chains per sample. TCRdb re-called the multiplex PCR reads via CATT. The sample has around 82,000 delta-chain clones, over 1.1% seen once. This clone was counted only a few times. Its antigen is unidentified. This likely traces to a read error, being one base from a far larger clone. The same CDR3 also results from other DNA sequences found in this sample.

The sequence was collected from a pool of human donors (malaria-infected and uninfected, not separated). What was sequenced was gamma-delta T cells from blood. V usage is TRDV2 and J usage is TRDJ3; 12 bases are a match to TRDD3. The J gene, absent from TCRdb, was called here by matching the DNA to germline. The CDR3 is CACDTGAAGGYGSWDTRQMFF. The CDR3 DNA reads as TGTGCCTGTGACACCGGAGCCGCTGGGGGATACGGATCCTGGGACACCCGACAGATGTTTTTC.